This is a list of T cell receptor beta chains from one sample in a study of blood T cell repertoires in COVID-19. The table came from immunoSEQ multiplex PCR; TCRdb's copy has only in-frame clones and leaves some out. The table includes hundreds of thousands of clones, around 88% detected once. Material for sequencing was peripheral blood. The receptors originated from a woman in her 70s with COVID-19, enrolled during active disease. Both conserved end residues are part of each CDR3. Fields, in order: V gene, J gene, clone size, D gene, CDR3 protein, CDR3 DNA. The D gene is left open where the match is weak. Clone size is shown for a subset of rows, as once, few, many or a class of expanded clone.

>TRBV6-2/TRBV6-3|TRBJ1-5|.|.
CASSSAQGSKNQPQHF
TGTGCCAGCAGTTCTGCACAGGGAAGTAAAAATCAGCCCCAGCATTTT
>TRBV7-9|TRBJ1-2|.|TRBD1
CASSLGTGSTHNYGYTF
TGTGCCAGCAGCTTAGGGACAGGGAGTACCCATAACTATGGCTACACCTTC
>TRBV3-1/TRBV3-2|TRBJ2-5|.|TRBD2
CASSQTGLAGETQYF
TGTGCCAGCAGCCAGACGGGACTAGCGGGGGAGACCCAGTACTTC
>TRBV4-2|TRBJ1-1|few|TRBD1
CASSPGTGRLNTEAFF
TGTGCCAGCAGCCCGGGGACAGGCAGGTTGAACACTGAAGCTTTCTTT
>TRBV2|TRBJ1-1|.|.
CASSVEGTNTEAFF
TGTGCCAGCAGTGTGGAGGGTACGAACACTGAAGCTTTCTTT
>TRBV12-3/TRBV12-4|TRBJ2-3|.|.
CASSYGGTDTQYF
TGTGCCAGCAGTTACGGGGGCACAGATACGCAGTATTTT
>TRBV3-1/TRBV3-2|TRBJ1-3|.|.
CASSRPGTSSQENTIYF
TGTGCCAGCAGCCGACCCGGGACATCTAGCCAAGAAAACACCATATATTTT
>TRBV5-1|TRBJ1-3|.|TRBD1
CASRPTGTGASGNTIYF
TGCGCCAGCAGACCCACCGGGACAGGGGCCTCTGGAAACACCATATATTTT
>TRBV5-8|TRBJ2-7|.|TRBD1
CASSPDRVRYEQYF
TGTGCCAGCAGCCCAGACAGGGTTCGCTACGAGCAGTACTTC
>TRBV19|TRBJ1-2|.|.
CASSAWTSYTF
TGTGCCAGTAGTGCCTGGACATCCTACACCTTC
>TRBV9|TRBJ1-2|.|.
CASSVDTQQDGYTF
TGTGCCAGCAGCGTAGATACCCAACAGGATGGCTACACCTTC
>TRBV4-2|TRBJ1-6|.|.
CASSQESGSPLHF
TGTGCCAGCAGCCAAGAAAGCGGTTCACCCCTCCACTTT
>TRBV19|TRBJ1-5|few|.
CASSRRDNQPQHF
TGTGCCAGTAGCCGCCGGGATAATCAGCCCCAGCATTTT
>TRBV10-3|TRBJ2-1|.|.
CAISAGTLYNEQFF
TGTGCCATCAGTGCCGGGACACTATACAATGAGCAGTTCTTC
>TRBV3-1/TRBV3-2|TRBJ1-2|.|TRBD1
CASSQQGDGRDGYTF
TGTGCCAGCAGCCAACAGGGGGACGGGCGGGATGGCTACACCTTC
>TRBV24-1|TRBJ2-2|few|.
CATSDVQFGTGELFF
TGTGCCACCAGTGATGTACAGTTCGGTACCGGGGAGCTGTTTTTT
>TRBV9|TRBJ2-6|.|TRBD1
CASSIDRVSGANVLTF
TGTGCCAGCAGCATTGACAGGGTCTCTGGGGCCAACGTCCTGACTTTC
>TRBV3-1/TRBV3-2|TRBJ1-4|once|TRBD1
CASSQQGAGNEKLFF
TGTGCCAGCAGCCAACAGGGGGCTGGTAATGAAAAACTGTTTTTT
>TRBV11-2|TRBJ2-7|.|.
CASSLRPGLPMEQYF
TGTGCCAGCAGCTTACGTCCAGGACTGCCTATGGAGCAGTACTTC
>TRBV2|TRBJ2-5|.|TRBD1
CASKGTAKGETQYF
TGTGCCAGCAAAGGGACAGCTAAGGGAGAGACCCAGTACTTC
>TRBV11-2|TRBJ1-2|.|TRBD1
CASSLDGTGSRYGYTF
TGTGCCAGCAGCTTAGATGGGACAGGGTCGCGATATGGCTACACCTTC
>TRBV5-4|TRBJ2-7|.|.
CASSLDSGYEQYF
TGTGCCAGCAGCTTGGACAGCGGATACGAGCAGTACTTC
>TRBV20-1|TRBJ1-2|.|.
CSGRFSDGYTF
TGCAGTGGCAGATTCTCTGATGGCTACACCTTC
>TRBV2|TRBJ2-7|many|.
CASSESRGRGEQYF
TGTGCCAGCAGTGAGTCCAGGGGAAGAGGCGAGCAGTACTTC
>TRBV27|TRBJ1-1|few|.
CAIVGDKKECEAFF
TGTGCCATAGTTGGGGACAAAAAGGAATGTGAAGCTTTCTTT
>TRBV29-1|TRBJ1-1|.|.
CSVERQGIHTEAFF
TGCAGCGTTGAAAGGCAGGGGATACACACTGAAGCTTTCTTT
>TRBV5-1|TRBJ2-5|.|TRBD2
CASSLAAGGPQETQYF
TGCGCCAGCAGCTTAGCAGCGGGGGGACCTCAAGAGACCCAGTACTTC
>TRBV2|TRBJ1-2|.|.
CASGEDLGGYTF
TGTGCCAGCGGGGAGGACCTGGGGGGCTACACCTTC
>TRBV24-1|TRBJ1-2|once|.
CATSDSRQSNYGYTF
TGTGCCACCAGTGACTCCAGACAGTCTAACTATGGCTACACCTTC
>TRBV5-4|TRBJ1-1|.|TRBD1
CASRPDRQTNTEAFF
TGTGCCAGCAGACCGGACAGGCAGACGAACACTGAAGCTTTCTTT
>TRBV29-1|TRBJ1-6|.|.
CSPGRGGHNSPLHF
TGCAGCCCGGGGAGGGGAGGACATAATTCACCCCTCCACTTT
>TRBV7-9|TRBJ2-7|.|TRBD1
CASIPKQGDEQYF
TGTGCCAGCATCCCCAAGCAGGGGGACGAGCAGTACTTC
>TRBV19|TRBJ1-4|.|TRBD1
CASSDRGDTNEKLFF
TGTGCCAGTAGTGACAGGGGAGATACTAATGAAAAACTGTTTTTT
>TRBV9|TRBJ2-7|.|TRBD2
CASSVGLAGDTYEQYF
TGTGCCAGCAGCGTCGGACTAGCGGGGGACACCTACGAGCAGTACTTC
>TRBV19|TRBJ2-7|.|TRBD1
CASSIGQGEYGYEQYF
TGTGCCAGTAGTATAGGGCAGGGGGAATACGGCTACGAGCAGTACTTC
>TRBV4-2|TRBJ2-3|.|.
CASSPGGASGTDTQYF
TGTGCCAGCAGCCCGGGTGGGGCTAGCGGCACAGATACGCAGTATTTT
>TRBV18|TRBJ1-4|.|.
CASSPELGEKLFF
TGTGCCAGCTCACCGGAGCTTGGGGAAAAACTGTTTTTT
>TRBV6-2/TRBV6-3|TRBJ2-7|.|.
CASSYRQESEQYF
TGTGCCAGCAGTTACAGACAGGAAAGCGAGCAGTACTTC
>TRBV4-1|TRBJ2-3|.|.
CASSRSRTDMGQYF
TGCGCCAGCAGCCGTTCCCGGACGGACATGGGGCAGTATTTT
>TRBV11-2|TRBJ2-3|.|TRBD2
CASSPSGYTDTQYF
TGTGCCAGCAGCCCTAGCGGGTACACAGATACGCAGTATTTT
>TRBV5-1|TRBJ2-5|.|.
CASSYRARVDNQETQYF
TGCGCCAGCAGCTACCGGGCGCGGGTCGACAATCAAGAGACCCAGTACTTC
>TRBV7-2|TRBJ1-2|once|.
CASSLRRYDGYTF
TGTGCCAGCAGCTTAAGGAGATATGATGGCTACACCTTC
>TRBV5-5|TRBJ2-1|.|TRBD2
CASSLREGNEQFF
TGTGCCAGCAGCTTGAGGGAGGGTAATGAGCAGTTCTTC
>TRBV2|TRBJ2-6|.|.
CASSLNAISGANVLTF
TGTGCCAGCAGCTTGAATGCTATCTCTGGGGCCAACGTCCTGACTTTC
>TRBV7-2|TRBJ1-1|.|.
CASSLGSPGGGTEAFF
TGTGCCAGCAGCTTAGGATCTCCGGGGGGCGGAACTGAAGCTTTCTTT
>TRBV3-1/TRBV3-2|TRBJ1-6|once|.
CASSQAKGQDSPLHF
TGTGCCAGCAGCCAAGCAAAGGGGCAAGATTCACCCCTCCACTTT